The sequence of this T cell receptor beta chain was determined in a study of cytomegalovirus exposure and HLA in healthy donors listed by TCRdb under 2017. Regarding the research as a whole: An earlier analysis of several hundred of the donors reported 250 to 300 Gb of sequence data and 117 million unique TCR beta sequences from 150 million to 200 million T cells. The study aimed to test whether cataloging public T cell receptors could reveal signatures of past pathogen exposure. High-throughput TCR immunosequencing, statistical association of individual TCRs with disease status, and machine learning were combined to predict cytomegalovirus infection status. Because of strong linkage in the cohort, roughly 5 DR-DQ haplotypes were treated as single units for association and clustering. Every discovery cohort repertoire had been produced on one sequencing platform. Among some 410 genotyped donors of the cohort, an average of roughly 230,000 unique TCR beta nucleotide sequences was sequenced per donor, of which roughly 17% were non-productive. To study patterns of TCR occurrence, a later analysis re-analyzed previously published TCR beta repertoires from under 750 donors and added high-resolution HLA genotyping. In an earlier analysis of 587 of the donors, high-throughput TCR beta sequencing was used to judge whether each TCR beta V gene segment behaved as functional or pseudogenic. Besides the first cohort of roughly 700 subjects, a separate validation cohort made up of over 100 different subjects was used. Around 300 gigabases of sequencing data and approximately 84 million unique TCR sequences were included in an early release covering several hundred HLA-typed donors. Class I and class II HLA loci were covered by the typing at four-digit resolution. The study profiled the T cell repertoires of hundreds of subjects by immunosequencing and related them to cytomegalovirus serostatus. Alongside the repertoire data, information on donor age, sex, ethnicity and CMV serostatus was compiled. Of the roughly 430 genotyped donors, around 81% fell in the genetic ancestry cluster associated with self-reported Caucasian donors. Typing coverage varied by locus: about 629-640 donors for A, B, C, DRB1 and DQB1; more than 500 for DQA1; around 570 for DPA1; 400 to 480 for DPB1. Rather than drawing on any new phenotypic data, the later analysis identified candidate immune exposures from TCR beta sequences and the way those sequences occurred across donors. In a later genetic analysis, genome-wide SNP genotypes for about three fifths of the roughly 670 donors were used, and that subset was treated as a discovery cohort. Results the study describes overall, beyond this receptor: A few of the identified cytomegalovirus-associated TCR beta chains were confirmed in vitro to be specific for cytomegalovirus antigens. An earlier analysis of approximately 500 of the donors showed that most TCR beta V segments appeared in productive rearrangements either about 87% or about 30% of the time, which broadly matched IMGT annotations. Compared with the roughly 720-donor mean, donors in an Asian-associated ancestry cluster had fewer N-insertions in productive TCRs, according to a later genetic analysis. Strong co-occurrence of HLA alleles, especially DR and DQ, made assigning TCR associations to individual alleles difficult. Most CMV-associated TCR beta chains appeared to be HLA-restricted in a later analysis, and the HLA associations seemed to be driven largely by CMV exposure. The authors suggested that the approach could potentially be extended to other disease states and immunological phenotypes. Correlated functional status among segregating V segments might be attributable to linkage disequilibrium, but an unknown experimental factor could not be ruled out. Because counts were too low, seventeen rarely observed V segments, including chromosome 9 orphons, were left out of the earlier analysis of 587 of the donors. Across donors, most TCR sequences were observed very rarely, whereas some public TCRs were present in many individuals. The classifier was reported to diagnose cytomegalovirus status with high specificity and sensitivity in both the original and validation cohorts. In the study, approximately 160 TCR beta chains were listed as associated with cytomegalovirus. This cohort had only TCR beta chains sequenced, and the lack of alpha or paired-chain data limited which features could be detected. A later analysis associated 15,000 to 20,000 TCR beta sequences with specific HLA alleles at a false discovery rate of 0.05. A further reported finding was that TCR beta sequences accurately predicted the HLA-A and HLA-B alleles for most subjects in the first cohort. According to a later analysis, TCR association rates differed among HLA loci, with DRB1 alleles showing the most associated TCRs and HLA-C alleles showing the fewest. Compared with equally common non-associated chains, HLA-associated TCR beta chains in a later analysis were more clonally expanded and had lower generation probabilities. Presence/absence analyses assumed roughly uniform sequencing depth across donors, an assumption that may not hold. Several of the top co-occurrence clusters appeared to be linked to parvovirus B19, influenza, CMV and Epstein-Barr virus, according to a later analysis. The sequencing pipeline was judged likely to have produced a cluster of highly shared sequence variants as a technical artifact. HLA typing was unavailable for some donors at each locus, so association tests used only the typed subset. CMV serostatus was the only immune exposure information available for the cohort. In a later genetic analysis, a missense DCLRE1C variant was associated with V-gene and J-gene trimming of TCR beta chains, and the association was replicated in an independent cohort. Some IMGT-functional V segments, including TRBV6-2 and TRBV6-3, could not be distinguished by the 87-base-pair reads and were therefore excluded.

This clone occurred once. This clone's antigen is unknown. Qualities for individual bases were not recorded, and no much larger clone is one base off. Counted from cysteine to phenylalanine, this CDR3 has 15 amino acids. The read is trimmed to its CDR3 DNA, 45 bases read in frame from base 1. V has 5 bases trimmed and J has 4 bases trimmed; junction bases matching no gene number 8. For CDR1 and CDR2, the germline V gene lists MNHEY and SVGAGI. Library creation used the immunoSEQ multiplex PCR assay. A mixture of 60 forward primers for TCR Vbeta segments and 13 reverse primers for TCR Jbeta segments was used in the multiplex PCR. The CDR3 region of rearranged TCR beta genes was amplified from genomic DNA by a multiplex PCR assay. Amplified TCR beta libraries were sequenced as 87-base-pair reads on the Illumina HiSeq System. The authors processed their data as follows. A later analysis counted about 80 million unique TCR beta chains across the 650 to 800 repertoires, and roughly 9.9 million of these chains were shared by at least two donors. Raw reads were error-corrected and collapsed into unique sequences with a nearest-neighbor algorithm that merged closely related sequences to remove PCR and sequencing errors. CDR3 sequences were aligned to IMGT reference sequences to assign V, D and J gene segments. For a sequence to be retained, a match of at least six nucleotides to both a V gene segment and a J gene segment was required. Rearrangements were called productive when the CDR3 lacked stop codons and stayed in frame with V and J; all others were non-productive. Following IMGT convention, CDR3 was defined as the stretch from the second conserved V-encoded cysteine up to the conserved J-encoded phenylalanine. The earlier analysis of more than 450 of the donors excluded sequences that lacked an unambiguous match to a single V gene segment. An earlier analysis of approximately 590 of the donors classified V segments as functional when productive rearrangements were above 56.7% and as segregating when the standard deviation between donors was above 5%. To diagnose cytomegalovirus status from the catalog of TCR beta chain sequences, a statistical classification framework was built. In a later analysis, TCR nucleotide sequences were compared against IMGT/GENE-DB human TR gene sequences so that V and J genes could be assigned. A later analysis assigned CDR3 sequences and most-parsimonious VDJ recombination scenarios with the TCRdist pipeline. In a later analysis, each TCR beta chain was defined by its CDR3 amino acid sequence together with its V-gene family, and reads lacking a unique V-gene family were excluded. A later analysis removed 450 to 600 highly shared, low-generation-probability nucleotide sequences to deal with suspected cross-contamination and a sequencing artifact. A later analysis calculated a clonal expansion index for each public chain from normalized within-repertoire ranks of inferred template counts. In a later analysis, generation probabilities were computed with a VDJ recombination model fitted to out-of-frame rearrangements, and the resulting probabilities were checked against IGoR. In a later analysis, hypergeometric tests were used to score TCR-TCR, TCR-HLA and TCR-CMV co-occurrence, with a repertoire-size bias correction applied to TCR pairs. In a later analysis, false discovery rates were estimated by permuting HLA or CMV assignments 20 times. A later analysis grouped co-occurring TCRs with DBSCAN, adding TCRdist sequence similarity when clustering within HLA-allele-positive subsets. Repertoires with fewer than 30,000 or more than 120,000 public chains, plus five repertoires with anomalous nucleotide sharing, were excluded from co-occurrence clustering. TCRdb took this table from immuneACCESS and kept in-frame rearrangements with V and J called. Such tables lack part of the clones; where checked against another copy, unresolved V genes explain under half of the gap, and the rest is unexplained. The V and J calls and clone size come from that table; D and trimming were worked out from the DNA. The sample profile shows about 160,000 clones; roughly four fifths of them were found once. The ten most abundant clones make up 2.5% to 3% of the sample.

In total, 600 or so healthy bone marrow donors made up the cohort. All cohort members were sampled while nominally healthy, although unrecorded immune exposures were likely present. The donor tested CMV seropositive, placing the donor among the 250 to 350 seropositive members of the cohort. A peripheral blood sample was collected from each donor, and TCR beta sequencing was performed on peripheral blood mononuclear cells. Genomic DNA was extracted from the blood cell samples with the Qiagen DNeasy Blood Extraction Kit. This chain joins TRBV6-5 to TRBJ1-2, with TRBD1 identical over 9 junction bases. This clonotype originated in a woman between 45 and 65 years old in good health and CMV-seropositive. Source material: PBMCs. The CDR3 loop reads CASSRDRVGSYGYTF. The nucleotides read TGTGCCAGCAGTAGGGACAGGGTTGGGAGCTATGGCTACACCTTC.